The rows below give T cell receptor beta chains drawn from one sample of a study of T cells after yellow fever vaccination. TCRdb analysed the 5' RACE reads with MiXCR anew, one entry per CDR3 protein. Of 250,000 to 300,000 distinct CDR3 sequences listed, roughly 13% are singletons. Material: CD4+ T cells sorted from PBMCs, obtained 45 days after the yellow fever booster vaccination. The receptors were gathered from a young man who received the YFV17D yellow fever vaccine. Both conserved end residues are part of each CDR3. The order of the fields is D gene, clone size, J gene, V gene, CDR3 protein, CDR3 DNA. D genes are given only for firm matches. Size is stated for part of the rows, as once, few or many counts, or as a class when the clone is expanded.

>TRBD2|few|TRBJ2-5|TRBV27
CASSRTLAGVETQYF
TGTGCCAGCAGCCGGACCCTAGCGGGAGTTGAGACCCAGTACTTC
>NA|few|TRBJ2-7|TRBV10-3
CAISGGASQSYEQYF
TGTGCCATCAGTGGGGGAGCTTCGCAGTCCTACGAGCAGTACTTC
>TRBD1|few|TRBJ2-1|TRBV20-1
CSARIPGTGRSNEQFF
TGCAGTGCTAGAATACCCGGGACAGGGAGGAGCAATGAGCAGTTCTTC
>TRBD1|NA|TRBJ1-1|TRBV5-1
CASSPGDRIEAFF
TGCGCCAGCAGCCCGGGGGACAGAATAGAAGCTTTCTTT
>TRBD1|few|TRBJ2-5|TRBV29-1
CSTADRGRETQYF
TGCAGCACGGCCGACAGGGGGCGTGAGACCCAGTACTTC
>NA|NA|TRBJ2-1|TRBV29-1
CSARARRGFNEQFF
TGCAGCGCTAGGGCCCGGAGGGGGTTTAATGAGCAGTTCTTC
>TRBD2|many|TRBJ2-5|TRBV9
CASSRGGETQYF
TGTGCCAGCAGCCGGGGGGGAGAGACCCAGTACTTC
>NA|many|TRBJ2-3|TRBV15
CATSRDRGAGHTDTQYF
TGTGCCACCAGCAGAGATCGAGGGGCGGGACACACAGATACGCAGTATTTT
>TRBD1|NA|TRBJ2-2|TRBV20-1
CSALTGDTGELFF
TGCAGTGCCCTGACAGGGGACACCGGGGAGCTGTTTTTT
>TRBD2|once|TRBJ2-1|TRBV18
CASSPREVYNEQFF
TGTGCCAGCTCACCTCGGGAGGTATACAATGAGCAGTTCTTC
>NA|few|TRBJ2-2|TRBV5-1
CATRPDANTGELFF
TGCGCCACCCGTCCCGACGCGAACACCGGGGAGCTGTTTTTT
>NA|NA|TRBJ2-7|TRBV20-1
CSAIPGSAYEQYF
TGCAGTGCTATCCCCGGGAGTGCCTACGAGCAGTACTTC
>TRBD2|few|TRBJ2-3|TRBV29-1
CSVASGSTDTQYF
TGCAGCGTTGCTAGCGGGAGCACAGATACGCAGTATTTT
>TRBD1|few|TRBJ2-3|TRBV27
CASSSIFDRGTDTQYF
TGTGCCAGCAGTTCGATATTCGACAGGGGCACAGATACGCAGTATTTT
>TRBD2|few|TRBJ2-3|TRBV5-1
CASSQRGTSGSEIPDTQYF
TGCGCCAGCTCCCAACGGGGGACTAGCGGGAGTGAAATCCCAGATACGCAGTATTTT
>NA|many|TRBJ2-7|TRBV7-2
CASIGVYEQYF
TGTGCCAGCATCGGGGTTTACGAGCAGTACTTC
>NA|NA|TRBJ2-1|TRBV5-1
CASSPQGSYNEQFF
TGCGCCAGCAGCCCTCAGGGTTCCTACAATGAGCAGTTCTTC
>NA|many|TRBJ2-7|TRBV24-1
CATSDHNSYEQYF
TGTGCCACCAGTGATCATAACTCCTACGAGCAGTACTTC
>NA|NA|TRBJ1-6|TRBV2
CASSLYGGRSPLHF
TGTGCCAGCAGCCTTTACGGGGGACGTTCACCCCTCCACTTT
>NA|many|TRBJ2-1|TRBV3-1
CASSQSTNYNEQFF
TGTGCCAGCAGCCAAAGTACGAATTACAATGAGCAGTTCTTC
>NA|NA|TRBJ2-7|TRBV12-3/TRBV12-4
CASSLQPRVQYF
TGTGCCAGCAGTTTGCAACCGCGGGTGCAGTACTTC
>TRBD2|NA|TRBJ2-3|TRBV20-1
CSATGLAASTDTQYF
TGCAGTGCAACGGGACTAGCGGCTAGCACAGATACGCAGTATTTT
>NA|NA|TRBJ2-1|TRBV5-6
CASRGPDNEQFF
TGTGCCAGCAGGGGGCCCGACAATGAGCAGTTCTTC
>TRBD1|NA|TRBJ2-3|TRBV14
CASSRTGAYTDTQYF
TGTGCCAGCAGCCGGACAGGGGCATACACAGATACGCAGTATTTT
>TRBD1|few|TRBJ2-1|TRBV24-1
CATSAPSGTGLGEQFF
TGTGCCACCAGTGCCCCTTCGGGGACAGGGCTTGGAGAGCAGTTCTTC
>NA|NA|TRBJ2-2|TRBV12-3/TRBV12-4
CASSVTPGVPGELFF
TGTGCCAGTTCAGTTACACCGGGGGTCCCCGGGGAGCTGTTTTTT
>TRBD1|few|TRBJ2-3|TRBV7-8
CASSSRDRGWGTDTQYF
TGTGCCAGCAGCTCTCGGGACAGGGGCTGGGGCACAGATACGCAGTATTTT
>NA|NA|TRBJ2-1|TRBV7-3
CASSPHGGVTNNEQFF
TGTGCCAGCAGCCCGCACGGGGGCGTGACAAACAATGAGCAGTTCTTC
>NA|few|TRBJ2-7|TRBV6-6
CASGRAFYEQYF
TGTGCCAGCGGGCGGGCGTTCTACGAGCAGTACTTC
>TRBD2|NA|TRBJ2-4|TRBV7-8
CASSVRSLAVAKNIQYF
TGTGCCAGCAGCGTTAGATCACTAGCGGTAGCCAAAAACATTCAGTACTTC
>TRBD1|few|TRBJ1-1|TRBV7-2
CASSWTGRSTEAFF
TGTGCCAGCAGCTGGACAGGGAGGAGCACTGAAGCTTTCTTT